This T cell receptor beta chain was profiled in a study of blood T cell repertoires in COVID-19. Assay: immunoSEQ multiplex PCR; the TCRdb copy retains only in-frame clones and omits some. The sample consists of 98,000 or so clones, around nine tenths of them appearing once. The clonotype was recovered from a human donor in a cohort sampled during active COVID-19. Sequenced input: peripheral blood.

The DNA of the CDR3 is TGTGCCTGGACAGGACAGGTCTACGAGCAGTACTTC. This codes for CAWTGQVYEQYF. The chain has TRBV30 and TRBJ2-7; 7 bases agree with TRBD1. J gave up 3 bases and V 4 bases, and 3 bases lay outside the gene matches. The CDR3 spans 12 residues. Per the germline V gene, CDR1 is GTSNPN and CDR2 is SVGIG (reference sequence).